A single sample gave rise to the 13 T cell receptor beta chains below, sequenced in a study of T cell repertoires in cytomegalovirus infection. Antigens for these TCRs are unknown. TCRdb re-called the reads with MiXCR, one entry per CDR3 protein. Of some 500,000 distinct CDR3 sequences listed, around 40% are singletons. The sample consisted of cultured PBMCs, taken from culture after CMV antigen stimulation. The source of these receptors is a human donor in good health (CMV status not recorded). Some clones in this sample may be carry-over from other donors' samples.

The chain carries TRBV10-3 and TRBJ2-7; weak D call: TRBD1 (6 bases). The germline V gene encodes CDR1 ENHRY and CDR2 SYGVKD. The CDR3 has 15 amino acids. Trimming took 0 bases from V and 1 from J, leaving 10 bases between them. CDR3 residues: CAISESVDSSYEQYF. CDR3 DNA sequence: TGTGCCATCAGTGAGTCGGTGGACAGTTCCTACGAGCAGTACTTC.

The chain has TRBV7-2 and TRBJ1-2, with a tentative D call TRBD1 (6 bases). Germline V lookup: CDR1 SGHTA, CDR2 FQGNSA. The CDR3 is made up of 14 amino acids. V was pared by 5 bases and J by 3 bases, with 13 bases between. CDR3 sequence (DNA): TGTGCCAGCAGCCCTACAGGGTACGACTATGGCTACACCTTC. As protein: CASSPTGYDYGYTF.

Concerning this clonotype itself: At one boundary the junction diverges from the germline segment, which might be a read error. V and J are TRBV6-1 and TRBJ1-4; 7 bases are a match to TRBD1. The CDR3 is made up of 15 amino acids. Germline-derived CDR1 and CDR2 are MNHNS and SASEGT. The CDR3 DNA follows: TGTACCAGCAGTCCTCGACAGGGAACTAATGAAAAACTGTTTTTT. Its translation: CTSSPRQGTNEKLFF.

CDR3 in amino acids: CASSPDRDYNSPLHF. The CDR3 nucleotides read TGTGCCAGCAGTCCCGACAGGGACTATAATTCACCCCTCCACTTT. The J gene is TRBJ1-6, the V gene TRBV12-3 or TRBV12-4, with 7 bases aligning to TRBD1. CDR3 length equals 15 residues. Unmatched junction bases numbered 4, after V lost 5 bases and J lost 3 bases.

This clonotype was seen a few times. The CDR3 is CSAGGLAELTDTQYF. The CDR3 DNA reads as TGCAGTGCTGGGGGACTAGCGGAGCTCACAGATACGCAGTATTTT. This rearrangement joins TRBV20-1 to TRBJ2-3; 11 bases line up with TRBD2. CDR1 and CDR2 from the germline V gene are DFQATT and SNEGSKA (reference sequence). The CDR3 runs 15 residues. V was clipped by 5 bases and J by 2 bases; unmatched bases: 6.

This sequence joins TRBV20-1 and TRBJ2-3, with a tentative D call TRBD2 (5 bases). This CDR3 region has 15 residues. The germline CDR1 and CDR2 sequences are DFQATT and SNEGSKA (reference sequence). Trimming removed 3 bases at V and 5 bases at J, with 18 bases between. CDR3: CSASPASNFGDTQYF. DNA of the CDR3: TGCAGTGCTAGTCCGGCTAGCAACTTTGGAGATACGCAGTATTTT.

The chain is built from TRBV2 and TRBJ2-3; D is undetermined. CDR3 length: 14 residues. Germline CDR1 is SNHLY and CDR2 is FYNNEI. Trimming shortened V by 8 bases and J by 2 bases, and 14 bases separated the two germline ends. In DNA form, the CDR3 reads TGTGCCAGCTCGGCGCCCCTTGTCACAGATACGCAGTATTTT. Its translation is CASSAPLVTDTQYF.

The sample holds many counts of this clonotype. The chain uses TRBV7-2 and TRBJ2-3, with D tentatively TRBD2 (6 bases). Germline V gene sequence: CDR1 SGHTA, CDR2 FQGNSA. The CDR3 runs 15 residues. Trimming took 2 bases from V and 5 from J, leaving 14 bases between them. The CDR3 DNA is TGTGCCAGCAGCTTAAGTGGGACCGGGGGAGATACGCAGTATTTT. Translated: CASSLSGTGGDTQYF.

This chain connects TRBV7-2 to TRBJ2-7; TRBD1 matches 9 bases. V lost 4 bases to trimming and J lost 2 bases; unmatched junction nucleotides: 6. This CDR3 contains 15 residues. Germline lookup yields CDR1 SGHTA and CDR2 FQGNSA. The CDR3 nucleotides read TGTGCCAGCAGCTCACAGGGGGCCTCCCCCTACGAGCAGTACTTC. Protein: CASSSQGASPYEQYF.

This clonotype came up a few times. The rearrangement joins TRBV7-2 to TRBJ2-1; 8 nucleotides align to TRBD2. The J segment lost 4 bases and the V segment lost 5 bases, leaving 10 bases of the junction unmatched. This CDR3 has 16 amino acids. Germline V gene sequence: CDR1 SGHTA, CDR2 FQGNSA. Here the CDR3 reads CASSLRGGGDYNEQFF. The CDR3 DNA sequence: TGTGCCAGCAGCCTCCGGGGGGGCGGGGATTACAATGAGCAGTTCTTC.

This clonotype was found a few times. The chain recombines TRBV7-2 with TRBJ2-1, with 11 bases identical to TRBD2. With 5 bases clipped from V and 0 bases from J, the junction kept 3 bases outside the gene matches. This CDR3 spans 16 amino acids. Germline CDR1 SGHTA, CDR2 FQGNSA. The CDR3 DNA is TGTGCCAGCAGCGTTAGCGGGGGGGCCTCCTACAATGAGCAGTTCTTC. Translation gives CASSVSGGASYNEQFF. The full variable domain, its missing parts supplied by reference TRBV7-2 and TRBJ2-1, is GAGVSQSPSNKVTEKGKDVELRCDPISGHTALYWYRQSLGQGLEFLIYFQGNSAPDKSGLPSDRFSAERTGGSVSTLTIQRTQQEDSAVYLCASSVSGGASYNEQFFGPGTRLTVL.

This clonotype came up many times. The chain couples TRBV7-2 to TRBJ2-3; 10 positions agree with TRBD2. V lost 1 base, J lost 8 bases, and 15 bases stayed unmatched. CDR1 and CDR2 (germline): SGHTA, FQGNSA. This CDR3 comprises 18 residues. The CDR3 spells CASSLGLSGGAESVTQYF. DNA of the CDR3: TGTGCCAGCAGCTTAGGTTTAAGCGGGGGGGCAGAGTCGGTTACGCAGTATTTT.

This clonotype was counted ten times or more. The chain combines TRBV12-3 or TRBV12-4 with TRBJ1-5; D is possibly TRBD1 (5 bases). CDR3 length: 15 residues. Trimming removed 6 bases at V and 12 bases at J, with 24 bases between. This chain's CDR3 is CASSQPRDPTSHQHF. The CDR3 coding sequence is TGTGCCAGCAGCCAACCCCGGGACCCCACTTCTCACCAGCATTTT.